This T cell receptor beta chain was identified during a study of CD8+ T cells in alopecia areata. The sample holds a few counts of this clone. Antigen: not known. Regarding the study as a whole: One nonresponder makes the tie between baseline CD8+ expansion and response uncertain. Resident alphabeta T cells of normal skin are also sequenced in scalp samples. Relative to normal scalp, lesional scalp, especially alopecia totalis/universalis, showed higher clonality.

Treatment specified: oral pan-JAK inhibitor, 5-10 mg twice daily. Sorted populations comprised CD4+ and CD8+ T cells obtained from PBMCs. V was shortened by 2 bases and J by 0 bases, with 11 bases between the two germline ends. This CDR3 has 16 residues. The V gene's germline CDR1 is SGHTA and CDR2 FQGTGA. The sequencing template was cDNA reverse transcribed from extracted RNA. The repertoire was sequenced with immunoSEQ multiplex PCR; TCRdb's copy has only in-frame clones and lacks some. The profile shows roughly 280,000 clones, roughly 60% of them singletons. The sequence derives from a human donor with alopecia areata. The genes are TRBV7-3 and TRBJ2-1; no firm D call. The sample consisted of CD4+ T cells sorted from blood, taken around week 54, from a patient treated with tofacitinib. The CDR3 region has the DNA TGTGCCAGCAGCTTATCTCCTAGGAGCTCCTACAATGAGCAGTTCTTC. Its protein product is CASSLSPRSSYNEQFF.